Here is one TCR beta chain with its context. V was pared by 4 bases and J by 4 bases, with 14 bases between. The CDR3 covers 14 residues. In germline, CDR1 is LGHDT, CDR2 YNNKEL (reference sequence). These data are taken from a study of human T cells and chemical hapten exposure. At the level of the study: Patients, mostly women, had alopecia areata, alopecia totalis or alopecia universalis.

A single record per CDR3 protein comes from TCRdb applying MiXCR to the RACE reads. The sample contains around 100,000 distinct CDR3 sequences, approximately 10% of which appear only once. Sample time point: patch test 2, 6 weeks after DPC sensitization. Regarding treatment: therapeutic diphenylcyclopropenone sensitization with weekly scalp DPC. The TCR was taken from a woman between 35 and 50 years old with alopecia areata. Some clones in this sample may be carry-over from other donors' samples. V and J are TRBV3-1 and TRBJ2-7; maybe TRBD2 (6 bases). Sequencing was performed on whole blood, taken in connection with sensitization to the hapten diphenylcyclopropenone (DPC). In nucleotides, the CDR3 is TGTGCCAGCAGCCCGGGACTGGGCTTATACGAGCAGTACTTC. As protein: CASSPGLGLYEQYF.